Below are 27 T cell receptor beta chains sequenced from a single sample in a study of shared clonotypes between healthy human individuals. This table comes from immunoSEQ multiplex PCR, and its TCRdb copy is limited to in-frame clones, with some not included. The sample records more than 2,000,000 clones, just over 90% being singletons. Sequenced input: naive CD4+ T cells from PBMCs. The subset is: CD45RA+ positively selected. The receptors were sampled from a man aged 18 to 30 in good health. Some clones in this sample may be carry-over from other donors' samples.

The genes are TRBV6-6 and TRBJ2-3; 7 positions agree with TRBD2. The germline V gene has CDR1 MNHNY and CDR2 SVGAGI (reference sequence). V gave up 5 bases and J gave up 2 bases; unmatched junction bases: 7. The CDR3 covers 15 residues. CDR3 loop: CASSLRLAVTDTQYF. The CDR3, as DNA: TGTGCCAGCAGTCTGAGACTAGCTGTCACAGATACGCAGTATTTT.

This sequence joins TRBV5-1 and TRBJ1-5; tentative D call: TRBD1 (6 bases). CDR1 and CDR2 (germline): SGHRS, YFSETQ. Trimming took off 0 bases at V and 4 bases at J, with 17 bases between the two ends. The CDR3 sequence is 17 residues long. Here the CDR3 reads CASSLGIGGIMNQPQHF. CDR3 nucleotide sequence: TGCGCCAGCAGCTTGGGGATAGGGGGGATAATGAATCAGCCCCAGCATTTT.

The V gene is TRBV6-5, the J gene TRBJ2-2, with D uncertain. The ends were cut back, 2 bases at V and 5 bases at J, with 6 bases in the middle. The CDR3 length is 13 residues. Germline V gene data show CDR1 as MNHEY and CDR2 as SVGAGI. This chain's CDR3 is CASSYVTTGELFF. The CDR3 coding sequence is TGTGCCAGCAGTTACGTTACGACCGGGGAGCTGTTTTTT.

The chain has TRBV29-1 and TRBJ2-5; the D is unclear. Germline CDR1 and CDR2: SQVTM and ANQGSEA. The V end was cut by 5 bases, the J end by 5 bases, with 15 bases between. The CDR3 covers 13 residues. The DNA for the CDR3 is TGCAGCGTTATCCTGGGCTTTGCGGAGACCCAGTACTTC. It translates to CSVILGFAETQYF.

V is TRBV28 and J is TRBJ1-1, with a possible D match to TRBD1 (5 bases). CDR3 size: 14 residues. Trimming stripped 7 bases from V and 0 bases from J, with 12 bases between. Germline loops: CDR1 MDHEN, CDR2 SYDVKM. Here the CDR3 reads CASIKGIMNTEAFF. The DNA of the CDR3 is TGTGCCAGCATCAAGGGGATTATGAACACTGAAGCTTTCTTT. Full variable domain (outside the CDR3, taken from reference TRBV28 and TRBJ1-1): DVKVTQSSRYLVKRTGEKVFLECVQDMDHENMFWYRQDPGLGLRLIYFSYDVKMKEKGDIPEGYSVSREKKERFSLILESASTNQTSMYLCASIKGIMNTEAFFGQGTRLTVV.

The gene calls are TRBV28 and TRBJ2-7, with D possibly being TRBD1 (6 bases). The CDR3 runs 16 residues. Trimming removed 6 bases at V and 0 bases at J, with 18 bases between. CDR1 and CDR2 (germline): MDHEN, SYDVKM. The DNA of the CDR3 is TGTGCCAGCAGGGAGGTAGGGGGACGCGTCTCCTACGAGCAGTACTTC. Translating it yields CASREVGGRVSYEQYF.

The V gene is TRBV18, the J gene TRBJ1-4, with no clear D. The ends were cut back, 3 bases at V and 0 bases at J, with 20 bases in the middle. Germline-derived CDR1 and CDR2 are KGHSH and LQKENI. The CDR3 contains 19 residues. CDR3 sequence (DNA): TGTGCCAGCTCACCCACCGTAGGGTTCCCTTTTGCAACTAATGAAAAACTGTTTTTT. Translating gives CASSPTVGFPFATNEKLFF.

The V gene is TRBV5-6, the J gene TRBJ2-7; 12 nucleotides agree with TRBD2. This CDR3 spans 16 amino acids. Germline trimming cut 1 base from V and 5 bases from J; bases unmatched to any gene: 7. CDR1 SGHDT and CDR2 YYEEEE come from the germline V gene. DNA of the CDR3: TGTGCCAGCAGCTTGCCGGGGACTAGCGGGTCCAACGAGCAGTACTTC. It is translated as CASSLPGTSGSNEQYF.

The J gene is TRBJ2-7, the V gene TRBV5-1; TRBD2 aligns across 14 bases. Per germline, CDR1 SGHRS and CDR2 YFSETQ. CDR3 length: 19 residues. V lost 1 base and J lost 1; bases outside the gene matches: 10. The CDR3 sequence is CASSLFPGLAGVLSYEQYF. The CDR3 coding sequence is TGCGCCAGCAGCTTGTTCCCGGGACTAGCGGGAGTATTGTCCTACGAGCAGTACTTC.

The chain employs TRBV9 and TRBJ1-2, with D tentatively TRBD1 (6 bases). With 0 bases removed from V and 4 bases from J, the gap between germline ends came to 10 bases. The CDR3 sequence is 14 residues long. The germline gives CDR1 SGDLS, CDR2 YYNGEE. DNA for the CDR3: TGTGCCAGCAGCGTAGCGGGGGCCAGCTATGGCTACACCTTC. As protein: CASSVAGASYGYTF.

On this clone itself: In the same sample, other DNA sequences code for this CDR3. Here the CDR3 DNA reads TGTGCCAGCAGCTTTCTTGCGGGGGCCTACAATGAGCAGTTCTTC. It encodes CASSFLAGAYNEQFF. This chain uses TRBV7-3 with TRBJ2-1, with TRBD2 matching 7 bases. Germline trimming cut 3 bases from V and 2 bases from J; bases unmatched to any gene: 4. Germline V gene data show CDR1 as SGHTA and CDR2 as FQGTGA. This CDR3 spans 15 amino acids.

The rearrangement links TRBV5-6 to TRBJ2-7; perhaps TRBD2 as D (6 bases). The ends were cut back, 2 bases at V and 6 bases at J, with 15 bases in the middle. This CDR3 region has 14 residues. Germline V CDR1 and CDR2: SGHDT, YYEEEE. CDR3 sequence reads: CASSFLGPGSEQYF. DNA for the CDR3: TGTGCCAGCAGCTTCTTGGGTCCCGGGAGCGAGCAGTACTTC.

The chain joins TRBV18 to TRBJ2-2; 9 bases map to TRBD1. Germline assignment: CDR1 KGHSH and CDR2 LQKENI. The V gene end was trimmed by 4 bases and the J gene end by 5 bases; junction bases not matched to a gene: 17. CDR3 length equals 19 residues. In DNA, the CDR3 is TGTGCCAGCTCACACCTATCCGGGACAGGGACTTTGCGAACCGGGGAGCTGTTTTTT. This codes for CASSHLSGTGTLRTGELFF.

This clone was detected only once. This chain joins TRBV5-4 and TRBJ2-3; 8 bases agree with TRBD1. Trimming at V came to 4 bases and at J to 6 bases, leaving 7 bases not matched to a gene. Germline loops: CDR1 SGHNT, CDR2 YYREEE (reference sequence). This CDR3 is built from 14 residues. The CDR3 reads CASSLGQGVDTQYF. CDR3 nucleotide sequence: TGTGCCAGCAGCCTCGGACAGGGCGTTGATACGCAGTATTTT.

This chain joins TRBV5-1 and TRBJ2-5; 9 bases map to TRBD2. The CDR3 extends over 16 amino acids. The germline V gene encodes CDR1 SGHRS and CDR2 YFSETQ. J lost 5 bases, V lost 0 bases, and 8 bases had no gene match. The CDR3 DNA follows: TGCGCCAGCAGCTTGGGTCATAGCGGGAGTCCCGAGACCCAGTACTTC. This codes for CASSLGHSGSPETQYF.

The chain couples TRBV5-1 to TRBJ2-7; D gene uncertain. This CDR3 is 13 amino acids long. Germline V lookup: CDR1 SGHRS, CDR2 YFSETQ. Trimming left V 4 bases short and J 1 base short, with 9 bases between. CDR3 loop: CASSEMKSYEQYF. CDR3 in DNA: TGCGCCAGCAGCGAAATGAAGTCCTACGAGCAGTACTTC.

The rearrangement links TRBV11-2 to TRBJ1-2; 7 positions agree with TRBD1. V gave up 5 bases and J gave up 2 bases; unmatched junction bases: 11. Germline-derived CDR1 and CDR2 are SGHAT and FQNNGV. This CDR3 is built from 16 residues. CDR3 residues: CASSEGQVSANYGYTF. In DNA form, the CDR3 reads TGTGCCAGCAGCGAAGGACAGGTCTCCGCCAACTATGGCTACACCTTC.

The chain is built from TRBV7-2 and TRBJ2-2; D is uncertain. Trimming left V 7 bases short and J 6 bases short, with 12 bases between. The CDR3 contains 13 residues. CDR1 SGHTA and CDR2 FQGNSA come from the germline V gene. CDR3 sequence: CASTQTPAGELFF. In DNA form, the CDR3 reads TGTGCCAGCACCCAAACCCCGGCCGGGGAGCTGTTTTTT.

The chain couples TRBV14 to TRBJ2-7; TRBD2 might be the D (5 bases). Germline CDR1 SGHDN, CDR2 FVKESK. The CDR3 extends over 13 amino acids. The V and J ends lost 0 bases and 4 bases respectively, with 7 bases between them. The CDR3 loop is CASSQELEYEQYF. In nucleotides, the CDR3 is TGTGCCAGCAGCCAAGAACTAGAGTACGAGCAGTACTTC. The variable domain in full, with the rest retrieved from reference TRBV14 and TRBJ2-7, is EAGVTQFPSHSVIEKGQTVTLRCDPISGHDNLYWYRRVMGKEIKFLLHFVKESKQDESGMPNNRFLAERTGGTYSTLKVQPAELEDSGVYFCASSQELEYEQYFGPGTRLTVT.

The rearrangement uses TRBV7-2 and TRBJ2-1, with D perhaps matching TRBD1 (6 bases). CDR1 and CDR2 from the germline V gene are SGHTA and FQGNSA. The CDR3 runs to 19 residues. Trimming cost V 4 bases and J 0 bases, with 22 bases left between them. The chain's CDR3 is CASSYPEPWTDSSYNEQFF. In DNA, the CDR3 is TGTGCCAGCAGCTACCCAGAGCCCTGGACGGACAGCTCCTACAATGAGCAGTTCTTC.

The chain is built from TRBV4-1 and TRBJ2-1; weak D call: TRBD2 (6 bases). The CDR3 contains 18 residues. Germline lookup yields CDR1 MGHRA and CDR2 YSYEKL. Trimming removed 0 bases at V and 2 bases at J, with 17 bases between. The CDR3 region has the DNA TGCGCCAGCAGCCAAGATCTTCGGGGGACGCCCCCCTACAATGAGCAGTTCTTC. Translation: CASSQDLRGTPPYNEQFF.

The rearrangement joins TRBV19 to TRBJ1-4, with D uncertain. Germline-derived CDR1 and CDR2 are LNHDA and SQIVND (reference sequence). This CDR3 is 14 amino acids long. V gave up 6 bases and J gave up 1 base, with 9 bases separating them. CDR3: CASRAAVTNEKLFF. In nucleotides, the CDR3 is TGTGCCAGTAGGGCGGCGGTAACTAATGAAAAACTGTTTTTT.

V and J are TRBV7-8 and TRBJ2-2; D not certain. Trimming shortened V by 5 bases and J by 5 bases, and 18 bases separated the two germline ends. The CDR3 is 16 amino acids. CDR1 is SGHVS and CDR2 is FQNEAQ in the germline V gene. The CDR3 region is CASSPQGLVTTGELFF. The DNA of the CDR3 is TGTGCCAGCAGCCCCCAAGGTTTAGTAACAACCGGGGAGCTGTTTTTT.

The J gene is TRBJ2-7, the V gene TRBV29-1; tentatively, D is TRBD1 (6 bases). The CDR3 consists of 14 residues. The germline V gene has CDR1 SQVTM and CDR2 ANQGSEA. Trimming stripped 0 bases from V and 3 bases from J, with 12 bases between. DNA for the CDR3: TGCAGCGTTGAAGAACAGGGATCGCGCTACGAGCAGTACTTC. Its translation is CSVEEQGSRYEQYF.

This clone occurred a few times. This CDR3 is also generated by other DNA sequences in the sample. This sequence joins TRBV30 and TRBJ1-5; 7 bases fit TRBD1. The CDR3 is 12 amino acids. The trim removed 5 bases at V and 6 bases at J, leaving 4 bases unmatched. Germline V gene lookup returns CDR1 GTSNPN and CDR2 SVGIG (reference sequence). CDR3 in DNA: TGTGCCTGGTCGACAGGGCCTCAGCCCCAGCATTTT. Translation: CAWSTGPQPQHF. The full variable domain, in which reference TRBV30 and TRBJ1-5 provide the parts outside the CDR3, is SQTIHQWPATLVQPVGSPLSLECTVEGTSNPNLYWYRQAAGRGLQLLFYSVGIGQISSEVPQNLSASRPQDRQFILSSKKLLLSDSGFYLCAWSTGPQPQHFGDGTRLSIL.

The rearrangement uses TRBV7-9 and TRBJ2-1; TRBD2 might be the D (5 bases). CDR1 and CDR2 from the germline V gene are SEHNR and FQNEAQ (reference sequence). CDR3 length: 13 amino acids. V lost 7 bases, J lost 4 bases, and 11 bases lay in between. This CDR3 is CASNAPGYNEQFF. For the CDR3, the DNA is TGTGCCAGCAACGCCCCGGGGTACAATGAGCAGTTCTTC.

CDR3 in amino acids: CASSRQLQNYGYTF. The CDR3 DNA reads as TGTGCCAGCAGCAGACAACTTCAAAACTATGGCTACACCTTC. The chain joins TRBV5-4 to TRBJ1-2; no clear D. Trimming left V 4 bases short and J 2 bases short, with 12 bases between. CDR1 and CDR2 from the germline V gene are SGHNT and YYREEE (reference sequence). The CDR3 has 14 amino acids.